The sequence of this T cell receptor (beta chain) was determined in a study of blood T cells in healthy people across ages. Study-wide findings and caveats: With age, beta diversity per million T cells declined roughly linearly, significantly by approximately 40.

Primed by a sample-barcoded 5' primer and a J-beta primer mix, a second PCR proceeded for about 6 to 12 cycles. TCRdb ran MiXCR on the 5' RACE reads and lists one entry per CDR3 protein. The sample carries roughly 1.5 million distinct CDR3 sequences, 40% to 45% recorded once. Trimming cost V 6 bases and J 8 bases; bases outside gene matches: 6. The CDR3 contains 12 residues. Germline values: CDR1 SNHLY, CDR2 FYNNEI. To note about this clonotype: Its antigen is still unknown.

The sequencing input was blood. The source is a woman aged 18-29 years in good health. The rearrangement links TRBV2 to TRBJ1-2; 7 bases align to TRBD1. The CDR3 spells CASREGAPGYTF. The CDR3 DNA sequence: TGTGCCAGCAGGGAGGGGGCGCCGGGCTACACCTTC.